This T cell receptor (beta chain) was documented in a study of graft-versus-host responses after intestinal transplantation. Study background: Uniformly, recipients were administered anti-thymocyte globulin induction with subsequent tacrolimus and steroids for around 3 years. Study results and caveats: There were GvH clones found in recipient marrow, and some of them appeared first in ileum or blood. Researchers found peak circulating GvH clone levels linked to early post-transplant HvG declines.

The V segment lost 4 bases and the J segment 8 bases; nucleotides outside the gene matches: 6. Germline loops: CDR1 SQVTM, CDR2 ANQGSEA. The CDR3 has 13 residues. A note on this clone: Its specificity is not known.

TCRdb's table, derived via immunoSEQ multiplex PCR, lists solely in-frame clones and lacks some. Of approximately 70,000 clones detected, about 89% appear once; the ten largest clones hold just under 2.5%. The rearrangement joins TRBV29-1 to TRBJ2-1, with 9 positions matching TRBD1. This TCR was sampled from a human donor who received an intestinal transplant. Sequencing used unstimulated CD8+ T cells sorted from spleen or lymph node cells, obtained before intestinal transplant. The CDR3, as DNA: TGCAGCGTTGTCGGGGACAGGGTCCATGAGCAGTTCTTC. Its translation is CSVVGDRVHEQFF.